These 20 T cell receptor beta chains were all obtained from the same sample, sequenced in a study of T-cell memory formation after mild COVID-19. TCRdb re-called the 5' RACE reads with MiXCR, one entry per CDR3 protein. The sample shows under 600,000 distinct CDR3 sequences, about a fifth of them seen only once. The sequenced material came from PBMCs or a T cell subset sorted from them (not recorded which). The receptors here all came from an adult woman who had mild COVID-19 (a few samples of this study predate the infection). Cell type and time point are not known.

The chain combines TRBV15 with TRBJ2-2; D ambiguous. Trimming stripped 3 bases from V and 0 bases from J, with 5 bases between. CDR1 and CDR2 from the germline V gene are LNHNV and YYDKDF (reference sequence). The CDR3 extends over 14 amino acids. The CDR3: CATSRDANTGELFF. The CDR3 DNA sequence: TGTGCCACCAGCAGGGACGCGAACACCGGGGAGCTGTTTTTT.

The chain has TRBV5-1 and TRBJ2-1, with D possibly being TRBD1 or TRBD2 (6 bases each). Trimming took off 1 base at V and 13 bases at J, with 12 bases between the two ends. The CDR3 contains 12 residues. The germline gives CDR1 SGHRS, CDR2 YFSETQ. This CDR3 is CASSLNGGDQFF. The DNA of the CDR3 is TGCGCCAGCAGCTTGAACGGGGGCGACCAGTTCTTC.

In DNA, the CDR3 is TGTGCCAGCAGTTTAAGCGGGACAGGCTCCTACGAGCAGTACTTC. This sequence encodes CASSLSGTGSYEQYF. The chain combines TRBV27 with TRBJ2-7; TRBD1 might be the D (8 bases). Deletions cut 2 bases from V and 0 bases from J, with 11 bases between. The CDR3 is 15 amino acids. The germline gives CDR1 MNHEY, CDR2 SMNVEV (reference sequence).

The CDR3 spells CASSLDREAATNEKLFF. The CDR3 DNA is TGCGCCAGCAGCTTGGACAGGGAGGCCGCAACTAATGAAAAACTGTTTTTT. The chain carries TRBV5-1 and TRBJ1-4; weak D call: TRBD1 (6 bases). The CDR3 is made up of 17 amino acids. V lost 0 bases to trimming and J lost 0 bases, with 12 bases between them. Germline-derived CDR1 and CDR2 are SGHRS and YFSETQ.

Only a few counts were recorded for this clonotype. This chain links TRBV7-9 with TRBJ2-1; the match to TRBD2 covers 11 bases. The CDR3 consists of 16 residues. V lost 5 bases to trimming and J lost 7 bases; unmatched junction nucleotides: 10. The germline gives CDR1 SEHNR, CDR2 FQNEAQ (reference sequence). The CDR3 spells CASSPRTSGLRNEQFF. The CDR3, as DNA: TGTGCCAGCAGCCCTCGGACTAGCGGGCTCCGGAATGAGCAGTTCTTC. Full variable domain (outside the CDR3, taken from reference TRBV7-9 and TRBJ2-1): DTGVSQNPRHKITKRGQNVTFRCDPISEHNRLYWYRQTLGQGPEFLTYFQNEAQLEKSRLLSDRFSAERPKGSFSTLEIQRTEQGDSAMYLCASSPRTSGLRNEQFFGPGTRLTVL.

This clonotype has more than one count but fewer than ten. J is TRBJ2-5 and V is TRBV5-1; the D gene is possibly TRBD2 (6 bases). The V and J ends lost 6 bases and 4 bases respectively, with 10 bases between them. There are 12 residues in the CDR3. Looked up from germline, CDR1 is SGHRS and CDR2 is YFSETQ. The CDR3 reads CASTGTLETQYF. DNA for the CDR3: TGCGCCAGCACCGGGACTCTAGAGACCCAGTACTTC.

This clonotype was seen ten or more times. V usage is TRBV24-1 and J usage is TRBJ2-3; TRBD1 aligns across 8 bases. Germline trimming cut 9 bases from V and 2 bases from J; bases unmatched to any gene: 6. CDR3 length: 14 amino acids. Per the germline V gene, CDR1 is KGHDR and CDR2 is SFDVKD. The DNA for the CDR3 is TGTGCCACCCGACAGGGGCAGTTCACAGATACGCAGTATTTT. Protein sequence: CATRQGQFTDTQYF.

This clonotype has only a few counts. V is TRBV4-1 and J is TRBJ2-5, with D possibly called TRBD1 or TRBD2 (5 bases each). The ends were cut back, 4 bases at V and 1 base at J, with 16 bases in the middle. The CDR3 sequence is 16 residues long. Germline values: CDR1 MGHRA, CDR2 YSYEKL. The CDR3 coding sequence is TGCGCCAGCAGCCGCTCCGGGGCCAAGGGCCAAGAGACCCAGTACTTC. Translated, it gives CASSRSGAKGQETQYF.

This clonotype was counted a few times. This chain joins TRBV5-1 and TRBJ2-2; no clear D. CDR3 length: 16 residues. Trimming cost V 0 bases and J 0 bases, with 9 bases left between them. Germline lookup yields CDR1 SGHRS and CDR2 YFSETQ. The chain's CDR3 is CASSLGALANTGELFF. DNA for the CDR3: TGCGCCAGCAGCTTGGGGGCCCTGGCGAACACCGGGGAGCTGTTTTTT.

This chain connects TRBV12-3 or TRBV12-4 to TRBJ2-2; D possibly corresponds to TRBD2 (6 bases). The CDR3 sequence is 16 residues long. Deletions cut 2 bases from V and 5 bases from J, with 15 bases between. CDR3 nucleotides: TGTGCCAGCAGTTTAAGCATCGACCGGGGGACCGGGGAGCTGTTTTTT. This translates into CASSLSIDRGTGELFF.

In nucleotides, the CDR3 is TGTGCCAGCAGCTTAGAGGCCCCGGAGACCCAGTACTTC. It is translated as CASSLEAPETQYF. The chain employs TRBV11-2 and TRBJ2-5; D is undetermined. The germline CDR1 and CDR2 sequences are SGHAT and FQNNGV. This CDR3 contains 13 residues. Trimming shortened V by 0 bases and J by 5 bases, and 7 bases separated the two germline ends.

The chain employs TRBV2 and TRBJ2-6; the D gene is possibly TRBD1 (6 bases). The CDR3 is 15 residues long. The V gene's germline CDR1 is SNHLY and CDR2 FYNNEI. V lost 10 bases and J lost 0, with 13 bases in between. CDR3 amino acids: CAITGHHSGANVLTF. The CDR3 DNA reads as TGTGCCATCACGGGACATCACTCTGGGGCCAACGTCCTGACTTTC.

The gene calls are TRBV4-2 and TRBJ1-5; D is unresolved. In germline, CDR1 is LGHNA, CDR2 YNFKEQ. The CDR3 runs to 15 residues. The ends were cut back, 1 base at V and 1 base at J, with 8 bases in the middle. This CDR3 is CASSQGEQSNQPQHF. For the CDR3, the DNA is TGTGCCAGCAGCCAAGGGGAACAGAGCAATCAGCCCCAGCATTTT.

The gene calls are TRBV19 and TRBJ1-2, with 7 bases aligning to TRBD1. CDR3 size: 13 residues. Germline V gene data show CDR1 as LNHDA and CDR2 as SQIVND (reference sequence). After removal of 5 bases from V and 6 bases from J, the junction contained 6 bases not matched to a gene. The CDR3 DNA sequence: TGTGCCAGTAGTTTATCCGGGACAGATGGCTACACCTTC. Encoded protein: CASSLSGTDGYTF.

V is TRBV30 and J is TRBJ1-1; TRBD1 is a possible D gene (5 bases). The germline CDR1 and CDR2 sequences are GTSNPN and SVGIG (reference sequence). The CDR3 totals 14 residues. V was cut by 3 bases and J by 4 bases, with 15 bases left in between. The CDR3 nucleotides are TGTGCCTGGAGGATAAGGGGCGTCGGCACTGAAGCTTTCTTT. Encoded protein: CAWRIRGVGTEAFF.

This clonotype has more than one count but fewer than ten. J is TRBJ2-1 and V is TRBV7-8; TRBD1 matches at 9 bases. Germline CDR1 is SGHVS and CDR2 is FQNEAQ. CDR3 length equals 14 residues. V lost 3 bases and J lost 8; bases outside the gene matches: 5. The CDR3 bases are TGTGCCAGCAGCTTGGGACAGGGCCTCGATGAGCAGTTCTTC. Amino acid sequence: CASSLGQGLDEQFF.

The rearrangement uses TRBV20-1 and TRBJ1-2, with TRBD1 identical over 7 bases. The CDR3 runs 13 residues. After removal of 5 bases from V and 4 bases from J, the junction contained 7 bases not matched to a gene. Germline loops: CDR1 DFQATT, CDR2 SNEGSKA (reference sequence). For the CDR3, the DNA is TGCAGTGCTCCGGACAGGAAGCCCTATGGCTACACCTTC. Amino acids: CSAPDRKPYGYTF.

In its sample, this clonotype was seen a few times. DNA for the CDR3: TGTGCCAGCAGTCGGACAGTCCAGTACGAGCAGTACTTC. Residues: CASSRTVQYEQYF. The chain employs TRBV28 and TRBJ2-7; perhaps TRBD1 as D (6 bases). Germline CDR1 MDHEN, CDR2 SYDVKM. The ends were cut back, 5 bases at V and 4 bases at J, with 12 bases in the middle. There are 13 residues in the CDR3.

The chain combines TRBV20-1 with TRBJ2-7, with 10 positions matching TRBD2. The CDR3 spans 15 residues. V lost 6 bases to trimming and J lost 4 bases; unmatched junction nucleotides: 12. The germline gives CDR1 DFQATT, CDR2 SNEGSKA (reference sequence). The CDR3 protein is CSAVDSGTSEYEQYF. For the CDR3, the DNA is TGCAGTGCGGTTGATTCCGGGACTAGCGAATACGAGCAGTACTTC.

There are a few counts of this clonotype. In DNA form, the CDR3 reads TGTGCCAGCAGTGGGGCCGGGAGACTCTACGAGCAGTACTTC. Translation gives CASSGAGRLYEQYF. The chain employs TRBV2 and TRBJ2-7; possibly TRBD2 for D (6 bases). This CDR3 is 14 amino acids long. The V and J ends lost 4 bases and 3 bases respectively, with 13 bases between them. Germline values: CDR1 SNHLY, CDR2 FYNNEI.